This entry is about one T cell receptor (beta chain). This specimen comes from a study of shared clonotypes between healthy human individuals. TCRdb's copy holds only in-frame clones and misses some; the assay was immunoSEQ multiplex PCR. The repertoire consists of 2 million to 2.5 million clones, with nearly 97% occurring once and the leading ten covering roughly 0.13%. The CDR3 loop spans 13 amino acids. CDR1 is SGHTA, CDR2 FQGNSA, per germline. Trimming shortened V by 0 bases and J by 7 bases, and 7 bases separated the two germline ends. The chain uses TRBV7-2 and TRBJ2-4, with D uncertain. Sequencing used naive CD4+ T cells sorted from blood. Regarding subset: CD45RA+ positively selected. This TCR derives from a man aged 18-30 years in good health. This CDR3 reads CASSLALLNIQYF. In nucleotides, the CDR3 is TGTGCCAGCAGCTTAGCATTGTTGAACATTCAGTACTTC. The full variable domain, its missing parts supplied by reference TRBV7-2 and TRBJ2-4, is GAGVSQSPSNKVTEKGKDVELRCDPISGHTALYWYRQSLGQGLEFLIYFQGNSAPDKSGLPSDRFSAERTGGSVSTLTIQRTQQEDSAVYLCASSLALLNIQYFGAGTRLSVL.